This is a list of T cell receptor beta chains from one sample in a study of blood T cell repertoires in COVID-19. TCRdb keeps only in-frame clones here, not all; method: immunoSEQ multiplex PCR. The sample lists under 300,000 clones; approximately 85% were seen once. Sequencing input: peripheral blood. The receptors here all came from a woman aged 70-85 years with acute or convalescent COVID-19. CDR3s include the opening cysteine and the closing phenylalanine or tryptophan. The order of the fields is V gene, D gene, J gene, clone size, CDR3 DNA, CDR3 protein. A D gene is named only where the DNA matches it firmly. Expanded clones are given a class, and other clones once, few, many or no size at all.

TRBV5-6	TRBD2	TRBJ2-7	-	TGTGCCAGCAGCTTGCCCCAGGGAGGGATGAACGAGCAGTACTTC	CASSLPQGGMNEQYF
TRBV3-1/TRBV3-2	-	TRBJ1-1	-	TGTGCCAGCAGCCAAGTAAAGAGGGACACTGAAGCTTTCTTT	CASSQVKRDTEAFF
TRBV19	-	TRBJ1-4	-	TGTGCCAGTACCCAGGGGACTAATGAAAAACTGTTTTTT	CASTQGTNEKLFF
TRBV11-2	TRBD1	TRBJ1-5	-	TGTGCCAGCAGCTCTTCAGGGACAGGGAATCAGCCCCAGCATTTT	CASSSSGTGNQPQHF
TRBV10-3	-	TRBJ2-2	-	TGTGCCATCAGTGTTGTCTCGTCCGGCGGGGAGCTGTTTTTT	CAISVVSSGGELFF
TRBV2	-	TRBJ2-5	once	TGTGCCACCGGATCGCGGTGGCAAGAGACCCAGTACTTC	CATGSRWQETQYF
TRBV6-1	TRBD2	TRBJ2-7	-	TGTGCCAGCAGTGAGATCGGGGGGTACGAGCAGTACTTC	CASSEIGGYEQYF
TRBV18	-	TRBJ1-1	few	TGTGCCAGCTCACCAGGGGCTGAGAACACTGAAGCTTTCTTT	CASSPGAENTEAFF
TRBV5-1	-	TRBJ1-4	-	TGCGCCAGCAGCTTCCAGGGGAACGAGAATGAAAAACTGTTTTTT	CASSFQGNENEKLFF
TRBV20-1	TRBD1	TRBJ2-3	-	TGCAGTGCTAGTGGGGGGACAGGGGGCCCCGATACGCAGTATTTT	CSASGGTGGPDTQYF
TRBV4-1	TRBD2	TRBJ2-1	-	TGCGCCAGCAGCCAAGATAGCGGGGCGGGGAGCGGGTTAGACAATGAGCAGTTCTTC	CASSQDSGAGSGLDNEQFF
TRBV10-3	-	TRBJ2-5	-	TGTGCCATCAGTCAAGCGGGCCAAGAGACCCAGTACTTC	CAISQAGQETQYF
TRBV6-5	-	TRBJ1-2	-	TGTGCCAGCAGTTACCTTACAGGGAATCATGGCTACACCTTC	CASSYLTGNHGYTF
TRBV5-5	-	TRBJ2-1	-	TGTGCCAGCAGCTTGTCTAGTATTGGTGAGCAGTTCTTC	CASSLSSIGEQFF
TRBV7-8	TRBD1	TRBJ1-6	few	TGTGCCAGCAGATCCGGGACAGCAAGGGTTTCACCCCTCCACTTT	CASRSGTARVSPLHF
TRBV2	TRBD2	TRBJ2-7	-	TGTGCCAGCACTGGGGGGGTCTTGTCTGTCTACGAGCAGTACTTC	CASTGGVLSVYEQYF
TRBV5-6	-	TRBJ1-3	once	TGTGCCAGCAGCTTGGTTGCGGGGGCTGGAAACACCATATATTTT	CASSLVAGAGNTIYF
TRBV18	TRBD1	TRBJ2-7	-	TGTGCCAGCTCACCAGAGACAGGGTTTTACGAGCAGTACTTC	CASSPETGFYEQYF
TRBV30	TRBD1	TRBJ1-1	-	TGTGCCTGGAAAAAGCCCGGGACAGCGTCCACTGAAGCTTTCTTT	CAWKKPGTASTEAFF
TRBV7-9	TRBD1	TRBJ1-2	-	TGTGCCAGCAGCTTTGGGGACAGGGGCTATGGCTACACCTTC	CASSFGDRGYGYTF
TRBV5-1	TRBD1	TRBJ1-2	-	TGCGCCAGCAGCTTAGACAGGGGGCGATTCTATGGCTACACCTTC	CASSLDRGRFYGYTF
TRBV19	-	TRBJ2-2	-	TGTGCCAGTAGTCCTTGCAGAGGGCGAACCGGGGAGCTGTTTTTT	CASSPCRGRTGELFF
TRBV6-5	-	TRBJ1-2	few	TGTGCCAGCAGCATCGGGGGCTATGGCTACACCTTC	CASSIGGYGYTF
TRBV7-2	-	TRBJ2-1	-	TGTGCCAGCAGCTTAGGGGCTCTGACCTACAATGAGCAGTTCTTC	CASSLGALTYNEQFF
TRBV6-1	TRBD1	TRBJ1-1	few	TGTGCCAGCAGTGAGTACGGCAGGGGGCGAGGTCCTGAAGCTTTCTTT	CASSEYGRGRGPEAFF
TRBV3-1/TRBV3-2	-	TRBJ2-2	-	TGTGCCAGCAGCCCCCGGACTATCAGGACCGGGGAGCTGTTTTTT	CASSPRTIRTGELFF
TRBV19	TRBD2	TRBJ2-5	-	TGTGCCAGTAGCCCGAGCGGGGGGGAGGCCGAGACCCAGTACTTC	CASSPSGGEAETQYF
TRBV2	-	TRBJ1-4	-	TGTGCCAGCAGTGAAGGGTACTTACAGGGTGGAGAGGAAAAACTGTTTTTT	CASSEGYLQGGEEKLFF
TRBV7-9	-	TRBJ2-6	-	TGTGCCAGCAGCTTAACACAGGGAAGGGCCAACGTCCTGACTTTC	CASSLTQGRANVLTF
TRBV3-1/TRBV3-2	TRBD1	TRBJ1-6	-	TGTGCCAGCAGCCCCTCGGCGTCGACAGGGTTTGGTTCACCCCTCCACTTT	CASSPSASTGFGSPLHF
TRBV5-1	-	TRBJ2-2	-	TGCGCCAGCAGCTTAGGACAGTCGAACACCGGGGAGCTGTTTTTT	CASSLGQSNTGELFF
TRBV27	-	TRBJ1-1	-	TGTGCCAGCAGTGCGCGGAACCTAGGACTCACTGAAGCTTTCTTT	CASSARNLGLTEAFF
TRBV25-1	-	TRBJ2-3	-	TGTGCCAGCAGTGGACCCGCCGGGACGCAGTATTTT	CASSGPAGTQYF
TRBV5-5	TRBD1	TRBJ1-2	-	TGTGCCAGCAGCTTCGACAGGGGTAGTCATGGCTACACCTTC	CASSFDRGSHGYTF
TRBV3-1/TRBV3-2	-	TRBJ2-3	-	TGTGCCAGCAGCCTAATTGGCGGTTCCCGGCATCCGCAGTATTTT	CASSLIGGSRHPQYF
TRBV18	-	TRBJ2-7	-	TGTGCCAGCTCACTTACCGCCCCGGGGGAAGTAGGCGAGCAGTACTTC	CASSLTAPGEVGEQYF
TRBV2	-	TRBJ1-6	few	TGTGCCAGCAGTGAAGCGCGTTCGAGAAGTTCACCCCTCCACTTT	CASSEARSRSSPLHF
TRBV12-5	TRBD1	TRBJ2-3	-	TGTGCTAGTGGTTTAGGGAACAGGGGCCCAGATACGCAGTATTTT	CASGLGNRGPDTQYF
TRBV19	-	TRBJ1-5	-	TGTGCCAGTAGTCCCCAGGGGTGGGCAGGGGAGTATCAGCCCCAGCATTTT	CASSPQGWAGEYQPQHF
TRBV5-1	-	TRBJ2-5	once	TGCGCCAGCAGCTTGGTCGGGGGTGAAGAGACCCAGTACTTC	CASSLVGGEETQYF
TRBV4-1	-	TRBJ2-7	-	TGCGCCAGCAGCCAAGATCTTCGACAAGTCTCCTACGAGCAGTACTTC	CASSQDLRQVSYEQYF
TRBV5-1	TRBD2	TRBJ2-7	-	TGCGCCAGCAACCCTGAGACTAGCAGGTACGAGCAGTACTTC	CASNPETSRYEQYF
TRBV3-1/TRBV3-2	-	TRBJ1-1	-	TGTGCCAGCAGCCAAAGACAGAACACTGAAGCTTTCTTT	CASSQRQNTEAFF
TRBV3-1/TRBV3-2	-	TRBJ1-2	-	TGTGCCAGCAGCCACGGTGGCAGTGGAGCTAACTATGGCTACACCTTC	CASSHGGSGANYGYTF
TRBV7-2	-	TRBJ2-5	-	TGTGCCAGCAGCTTAACCCCCGGAACTAGTCCCGTTAAGACCCAGTACTTC	CASSLTPGTSPVKTQYF
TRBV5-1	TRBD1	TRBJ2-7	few	TGCGCCAGCAGCCCCGGGGACAGATTGCTACGAGAGCAGTACTTC	CASSPGDRLLREQYF
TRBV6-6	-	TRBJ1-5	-	TGTGCCAGCAGCCAAGGGGGTTATCAGCCCCAGCATTTT	CASSQGGYQPQHF
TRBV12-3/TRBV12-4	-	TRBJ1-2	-	TGTGCCAGCAGTCAAGCGAAATATGGCTACACCTTC	CASSQAKYGYTF
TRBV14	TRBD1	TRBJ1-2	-	TGTGCCAGCAGCCAAAGGACGGGACAGTATGGCTACACCTTC	CASSQRTGQYGYTF
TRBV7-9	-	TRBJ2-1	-	TGTGCCAGCAGCCCGCTTAGGGGCGAGCAGTTCTTC	CASSPLRGEQFF
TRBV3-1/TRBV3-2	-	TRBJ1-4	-	TGTGCCAGCAGTTCAGGGGTGAATGAAAAACTGTTTTTT	CASSSGVNEKLFF
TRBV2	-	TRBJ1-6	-	TGTGCCAGCAGCACAGCAGAGCAATCACCCCTCCACTTT	CASSTAEQSPLHF
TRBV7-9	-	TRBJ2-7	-	TGTGCCAGCAGCTCTGGGGGGTTTTTCTCTGACGAGCAGTACTTC	CASSSGGFFSDEQYF